A single sample is the source of the 29 T cell receptor beta chains below, sequenced in a study of blood T cell repertoires in COVID-19. Only in-frame clones appear in the TCRdb table, and some are missing; sequencing was by immunoSEQ multiplex PCR. The sample lists around 240,000 clones, about 85% occurring once. Sample: peripheral blood. These receptors originate from a man between 35 and 55 years old with acute or convalescent COVID-19.

This clone was seen at least ten times. The rearrangement links TRBV6-5 to TRBJ2-1, with 7 bases matching TRBD2. V gave up 6 bases and J gave up 10 bases; unmatched junction bases: 12. The CDR3 is 14 residues long. Germline V CDR1 and CDR2: MNHEY, SVGAGI. As DNA, the CDR3 is TGTGCCAGCAGCTCCCGTGCGGGGGTAAGCGAGCAGTTCTTC. It translates to CASSSRAGVSEQFF.

The chain joins TRBV4-2 to TRBJ1-3, with unresolved D. Between the trimmed V and J ends, which lost 0 bases and 4 bases, there was a span of 10 bases. The CDR3 has 15 residues. Germline V gene data show CDR1 as LGHNA and CDR2 as YNFKEQ. The DNA for the CDR3 is TGTGCCAGCAGCCAAGAACCGGGTGCCGGAAACACCATATATTTT. Its protein product is CASSQEPGAGNTIYF.

The chain uses TRBV5-4 and TRBJ2-1; the D gene is possibly TRBD1 (6 bases). CDR3 size: 15 residues. V was shortened by 0 bases and J by 3 bases, with 10 bases between the two germline ends. Germline CDR1 is SGHNT and CDR2 is YYREEE (reference sequence). Here the CDR3 DNA reads TGTGCCAGCAGCTTGGTTACAGGGTACTACAATGAGCAGTTCTTC. Translating it yields CASSLVTGYYNEQFF.

V gene TRBV5-1 combines with J gene TRBJ1-2; D is perhaps TRBD1 (6 bases). Germline-derived CDR1 and CDR2 are SGHRS and YFSETQ. With 4 bases removed from V and 2 bases from J, the gap between germline ends came to 15 bases. The CDR3 sequence is 15 residues long. CDR3: CASSTGTDRNYGYTF. The DNA of the CDR3 is TGCGCCAGCAGCACCGGGACGGACAGAAACTATGGCTACACCTTC. Using reference TRBV5-1 and TRBJ1-2 for the parts outside the CDR3, the full variable domain is KAGVTQTPRYLIKTRGQQVTLSCSPISGHRSVSWYQQTPGQGLQFLFEYFSETQRNKGNFPGRFSGRQFSNSRSEMNVSTLELGDSALYLCASSTGTDRNYGYTFGSGTRLTVV.

The V call is TRBV7-2, the J call TRBJ1-3, with D possibly being TRBD1 (5 bases). The CDR3 contains 15 residues. Trimming took 3 bases from V and 4 from J, leaving 13 bases between them. The germline CDR1 and CDR2 sequences are SGHTA and FQGNSA. As DNA, the CDR3 is TGTGCCAGCAGCTTTGGCCCGGCAGGGGGAAACACCATATATTTT. It yields the protein CASSFGPAGGNTIYF.

This clone was observed a few times. The CDR3 here is CASSTRTGEDYYGYTF. The CDR3 DNA reads as TGTGCCAGCAGCACCCGGACAGGGGAGGACTACTATGGCTACACCTTC. This chain links TRBV7-9 with TRBJ1-2; 9 bases fit TRBD1. The CDR3 runs 16 residues. V lost 5 bases and J lost 3; bases outside the gene matches: 10. Germline CDR1 SEHNR, CDR2 FQNEAQ (reference sequence).

This clone has just one count. The V and J genes are TRBV4-1 and TRBJ2-7; TRBD2 aligns across 9 bases. The CDR3 has 16 residues. Trimming removed 2 bases from V and 3 bases from J; junction bases left unmatched: 8. The germline gives CDR1 MGHRA, CDR2 YSYEKL. CDR3 nucleotides: TGCGCCAGCAGCCAATACTCTAGCGGGGTTAACTACGAGCAGTACTTC. Translation: CASSQYSSGVNYEQYF.

The genes are TRBV11-3 and TRBJ2-2, with 9 bases matching TRBD2. The CDR3 contains 20 residues. Germline V gene data show CDR1 as SGHNT and CDR2 as YENEEA. The trim removed 0 bases at V and 0 bases at J, leaving 11 bases unmatched. This CDR3 reads CASSLDLWIAGDPNTGELFF. DNA of the CDR3: TGTGCCAGCAGCTTAGATCTTTGGATAGCGGGGGATCCGAACACCGGGGAGCTGTTTTTT.

The chain links TRBV6-2 or TRBV6-3 to TRBJ2-1; a possible D gene is TRBD2 (5 bases). Trimming removed 0 bases at V and 8 bases at J, with 17 bases between. The V gene's germline CDR1 is MNHEY and CDR2 SVGEGT. CDR3 length equals 16 residues. The CDR3 DNA follows: TGTGCCAGCAGTTACTCCGTCGCTAGCCGAGGGCATGAGCAGTTCTTC. The encoded protein is CASSYSVASRGHEQFF.

The rearrangement uses TRBV5-4 and TRBJ1-1; tentative D call: TRBD1 (6 bases). This CDR3 has 15 residues. Germline V gene data show CDR1 as SGHNT and CDR2 as YYREEE (reference sequence). V lost 5 bases, J lost 0 bases, and 14 bases lay in between. In nucleotides, the CDR3 is TGTGCCAGCAGTCCGAGGGGGGGCATGAACACTGAAGCTTTCTTT. Translating it yields CASSPRGGMNTEAFF.

The J gene is TRBJ2-1, the V gene TRBV3-1 (or the pseudogene TRBV3-2), with 9 bases matching TRBD2. Germline lookup yields CDR1 LGHDT and CDR2 YNNKEL (reference sequence). With 0 bases clipped from V and 7 bases from J, the junction kept 7 bases outside the gene matches. The CDR3 has 16 amino acids. CDR3 DNA: TGTGCCAGCAGCCAAGATCGCGGGGGGGAGGGAAATGAGCAGTTCTTC. This gives the protein CASSQDRGGEGNEQFF.

This clone has only one observation. The chain has TRBV6-2 or TRBV6-3 and TRBJ2-1, with D unclear. CDR3 size: 11 residues. V shed 6 bases and J shed 7 bases, with 7 bases lying between them. From germline, CDR1 is MNHEY and CDR2 SVGEGT. This chain's CDR3 is CASSSLNEQFF. CDR3 nucleotides: TGTGCCAGCAGCTCGTTGAATGAGCAGTTCTTC.

The chain combines TRBV19 with TRBJ2-3, with D unresolved. The length of the CDR3 is 14 residues. Germline V gene sequence: CDR1 LNHDA, CDR2 SQIVND (reference sequence). V was shortened by 3 bases and J by 0 bases, with 7 bases between the two germline ends. CDR3 nucleotide sequence: TGTGCCAGTAGTATGTCAGATAGCACAGATACGCAGTATTTT. Amino acids: CASSMSDSTDTQYF. The full variable domain, with the rest looked up from reference TRBV19 and TRBJ2-3, is DGGITQSPKYLFRKEGQNVTLSCEQNLNHDAMYWYRQDPGQGLRLIYYSQIVNDFQKGDIAEGYSVSREKKESFPLTVTSAQKNPTAFYLCASSMSDSTDTQYFGPGTRLTVL.

The chain couples TRBV6-5 to TRBJ1-5; D not resolved. CDR3 length: 14 amino acids. The germline V gene has CDR1 MNHEY and CDR2 SVGAGI. Between the trimmed V and J ends, which lost 8 bases and 0 bases, there was a span of 11 bases. The CDR3 DNA sequence: TGTGCCAGCCTCAAATCCTATAGCAATCAGCCCCAGCATTTT. Translated: CASLKSYSNQPQHF.

This clone turned up a few times. The chain combines TRBV19 with TRBJ1-2; perhaps TRBD1 as D (6 bases). The V and J ends lost 0 bases and 4 bases respectively, with 9 bases between them. Germline V lookup: CDR1 LNHDA, CDR2 SQIVND (reference sequence). The CDR3 length is 14 residues. CDR3 sequence: CASSIEGGSYGYTF. CDR3 nucleotides: TGTGCCAGTAGTATAGAAGGGGGTTCCTATGGCTACACCTTC.

The rearrangement links TRBV7-2 to TRBJ1-1, with 8 bases lining up with TRBD1. The ends lost 4 bases at V and 4 bases at J; junction bases unmatched: 8. Germline-derived CDR1 and CDR2 are SGHTA and FQGNSA. The CDR3 is 15 residues long. In DNA form, the CDR3 reads TGTGCCAGCAGCTCGTCAGGGGGCGCGAGCACTGAAGCTTTCTTT. Protein sequence: CASSSSGGASTEAFF.

V usage is TRBV19 and J usage is TRBJ1-5, with TRBD1 matching over 9 bases. The CDR3 is 15 amino acids. CDR1 and CDR2 (germline): LNHDA, SQIVND (reference sequence). With 6 bases clipped from V and 0 bases from J, the junction kept 3 bases outside the gene matches. CDR3 residues: CASRGTGNSNQPQHF. The CDR3 bases are TGTGCCAGTAGGGGGACAGGGAATAGCAATCAGCCCCAGCATTTT. Full variable domain (missing parts from reference TRBV19 and TRBJ1-5): DGGITQSPKYLFRKEGQNVTLSCEQNLNHDAMYWYRQDPGQGLRLIYYSQIVNDFQKGDIAEGYSVSREKKESFPLTVTSAQKNPTAFYLCASRGTGNSNQPQHFGDGTRLSIL.

This sequence joins TRBV2 and TRBJ1-4; the match to TRBD1 covers 9 bases. Trimming took 6 bases from V and 8 from J; bases not matched to a gene: 7. Germline CDR1 and CDR2: SNHLY and FYNNEI. This CDR3 is built from 14 residues. CDR3 nucleotides: TGTGCCAGCAGGGGGGGACAGGGAGGAGAAAAACTGTTTTTT. Translating gives CASRGGQGGEKLFF.

The chain carries TRBV7-9 and TRBJ2-7, with D unclear. Germline CDR1 SEHNR, CDR2 FQNEAQ (reference sequence). The V end was cut by 9 bases, the J end by 5 bases, with 17 bases between. The CDR3 totals 13 residues. CDR3 region: CASRDPSDNEQYF. CDR3 DNA: TGTGCCAGTCGTGACCCATCCGACAACGAGCAGTACTTC.

This clone was recorded only once. The V gene is TRBV19, the J gene TRBJ1-5; the D gene is possibly TRBD1 (6 bases). Between the trimmed V and J ends, which lost 10 bases and 2 bases, there was a span of 12 bases. This CDR3 comprises 13 residues. In germline, CDR1 is LNHDA, CDR2 SQIVND (reference sequence). The CDR3 region has the DNA TGTGCCACCACACAGGGCGGCAATCAGCCCCAGCATTTT. Its translation: CATTQGGNQPQHF.

The chain recombines TRBV19 with TRBJ1-1, with D hard to call. Germline CDR1 is LNHDA and CDR2 is SQIVND (reference sequence). This CDR3 is built from 13 residues. Trimming pared 6 bases from V and 3 bases from J, leaving 11 bases between. CDR3 nucleotides: TGTGCCAGTAGCCCCGACTGGGACACTGAAGCTTTCTTT. It is translated as CASSPDWDTEAFF.

The chain carries TRBV4-2 and TRBJ2-5; D uncertain. CDR1 is LGHNA and CDR2 is YNFKEQ in the germline V gene. The CDR3 is 13 residues long. The V and J ends lost 1 base and 5 bases respectively, with 8 bases between them. The CDR3 DNA reads TGTGCCAGCAGCCAAGTCGAGTGGGAGACCCAGTACTTC. As protein: CASSQVEWETQYF.

The J gene is TRBJ2-7, the V gene TRBV30, with D perhaps TRBD2 (5 bases). The V and J ends lost 0 bases and 0 bases respectively, with 9 bases between them. Looked up from germline, CDR1 is GTSNPN and CDR2 is SVGIG (reference sequence). The CDR3 is made up of 14 amino acids. The CDR3 coding sequence is TGTGCCTGGAGTGTCGGGGTAGGCTCCTACGAGCAGTACTTC. Its translation is CAWSVGVGSYEQYF.

The rearrangement joins TRBV19 to TRBJ1-4; no firm D call. Looked up from germline, CDR1 is LNHDA and CDR2 is SQIVND (reference sequence). The CDR3 extends over 14 amino acids. Trimming stripped 6 bases from V and 6 bases from J, with 14 bases between. The CDR3 loop reads CASRPGSQDEKLFF. The CDR3 region has the DNA TGTGCCAGTAGACCGGGATCCCAGGATGAAAAACTGTTTTTT.

Many counts were recorded for this clone. The rearrangement uses TRBV9 and TRBJ2-7; weak D call: TRBD2 (7 bases). This CDR3 is built from 15 residues. The V gene lost 0 bases and the J gene lost 4 bases, with 14 bases spanning the gap. In germline, CDR1 is SGDLS, CDR2 YYNGEE. CDR3 sequence reads: CASSVGPGGLYEQYF. The CDR3 nucleotides are TGTGCCAGCAGCGTAGGACCGGGGGGCCTTTACGAGCAGTACTTC. The variable domain in full, with the rest retrieved from reference TRBV9 and TRBJ2-7, is DSGVTQTPKHLITATGQRVTLRCSPRSGDLSVYWYQQSLDQGLQFLIQYYNGEERAKGNILERFSAQQFPDLHSELNLSSLELGDSALYFCASSVGPGGLYEQYFGPGTRLTVT.

J is TRBJ1-5 and V is TRBV7-9; 10 bases line up with TRBD1. Trimming took 5 bases from V and 6 from J; bases not matched to a gene: 10. There are 16 residues in the CDR3. In germline, CDR1 is SEHNR, CDR2 FQNEAQ (reference sequence). CDR3 in amino acids: CASSHTRQGAIQPQHF. In nucleotides, the CDR3 is TGTGCCAGCAGCCACACTAGACAGGGGGCTATTCAGCCCCAGCATTTT.

V is TRBV29-1 and J is TRBJ2-1; the match to TRBD2 covers 13 bases. The V segment lost 7 bases and the J segment 6 bases; nucleotides outside the gene matches: 9. The V gene's germline CDR1 is SQVTM and CDR2 ANQGSEA. The CDR3 runs to 15 residues. DNA for the CDR3: TGCAGCGGGACTAGCGGGGGCCGACCTTCCAATGAGCAGTTCTTC. Translation: CSGTSGGRPSNEQFF.

This clone was counted only a few times. The rearrangement uses TRBV5-4 and TRBJ1-1; D is perhaps TRBD1 (6 bases). Between the trimmed V and J ends, which lost 4 bases and 0 bases, there was a span of 13 bases. This CDR3 is 15 amino acids long. The germline gives CDR1 SGHNT, CDR2 YYREEE (reference sequence). This CDR3 is CASSATGYMNTEAFF. CDR3 nucleotides: TGTGCCAGCAGCGCTACAGGGTACATGAACACTGAAGCTTTCTTT.

The chain employs TRBV11-2 and TRBJ1-2, with D unclear. From germline, CDR1 is SGHAT and CDR2 FQNNGV. Trimming took 5 bases from V and 2 from J, leaving 15 bases between them. CDR3 length: 15 amino acids. The CDR3 nucleotides read TGTGCCAGCAGCCGATCCCGGGATGGAAACTATGGCTACACCTTC. Translated: CASSRSRDGNYGYTF.